This T cell receptor (beta chain) was found in a study of OX40 agonist ivuxolimab in advanced cancers. Background on the study: Ivuxolimab, an antibody acting as an agonist of OX40 (CD134), was used to treat patients. A diagnosis of hepatocellular carcinoma, melanoma, renal cell or head and neck cancer was present in dose-escalation patients. Three patients got partial responses; one had hepatocellular carcinoma and two had cutaneous melanoma. Among those enrolled, mean age was about 63 years (range about 23 to 90) and approximately 80% were male.

The table came from immunoSEQ multiplex PCR; TCRdb's copy has only in-frame clones and leaves some out. Of around 100,000 clones listed, around 91% were seen once; the top ten hold roughly 0.16%. Germline V gene data show CDR1 as LNHDA and CDR2 as SQIVND (reference sequence). V dropped 5 bases and J dropped 7; count of bases not matched to a gene: 9. The CDR3 spans 15 residues. This clone was observed a few times. This sequence was found in an adult with an advanced solid tumor such as melanoma, head and neck, liver or kidney cancer. The chain links TRBV19 to TRBJ2-1; 9 nucleotides agree with TRBD2. Sequencing was performed on CD4+ or CD8+ T cells sorted from blood, taken in a trial of the OX40 agonist ivuxolimab. The CDR3 coding sequence is TGTGCCAGTAGTTCCCATCAGAGCGGGAGGAATGAGCAGTTCTTC. Its protein is CASSSHQSGRNEQFF.